These 25 T cell receptor beta chains were all obtained from the same sample, sequenced in a study of T-cell reconstitution after alpha-beta-depleted transplantation in children. Unique molecular identifiers were used to barcode this TCRbeta library. TCRdb re-called the PCR reads with MiXCR, one entry per CDR3 protein. The sample has around 700,000 distinct CDR3 sequences, about an eighth seen once; the top ten hold roughly 0.77%. Sample: PBMCs, taken before TCRalphabeta/CD19-depleted stem cell transplant. The receptors here all came from a girl aged 2 to 10 with congenital amegakaryocytic thrombocytopenia, due to receive a stem cell transplant.

DNA for the CDR3: TGCGCCAGCAGCTGGACTTACAGGGTTCGGGGCGAGCAGTACTTC. Protein sequence: CASSWTYRVRGEQYF. The chain uses TRBV5-1 and TRBJ2-7; a possible D gene is TRBD1 (6 bases). The CDR3 has 15 residues. The V gene lost 3 bases and the J gene lost 6 bases, with 19 bases spanning the gap. CDR1 and CDR2 from the germline V gene are SGHRS and YFSETQ.

The table lists this clonotype with a few counts. V and J are TRBV20-1 and TRBJ1-2, with D maybe TRBD1 (5 bases). Looked up from germline, CDR1 is DFQATT and CDR2 is SNEGSKA (reference sequence). V dropped 6 bases and J dropped 6 bases, with 26 bases sitting between them. The CDR3 has 16 residues. In nucleotides, the CDR3 is TGCAGTGCCCCCCCAGTAACAGGACCGACCCTCCATGGCTACACCTTC. This encodes CSAPPVTGPTLHGYTF.

This chain joins TRBV20-1 and TRBJ2-1, with 13 bases lining up with TRBD2. The length of the CDR3 is 18 residues. CDR1 DFQATT and CDR2 SNEGSKA come from the germline V gene (reference sequence). The V segment lost 6 bases and the J segment 6 bases; nucleotides outside the gene matches: 17. CDR3 sequence reads: CSAPAFSTSGRAVNEQFF. The CDR3, as DNA: TGCAGTGCCCCGGCCTTTAGTACTAGCGGGAGGGCCGTCAATGAGCAGTTCTTC.

The chain is built from TRBV12-3 or TRBV12-4 and TRBJ2-7; D gene ambiguous. V lost 1 base, J lost 9 bases, and 13 bases lay in between. The CDR3 runs 13 residues. The CDR3 here is CASSLVGPGGQYF. In DNA, the CDR3 is TGTGCCAGCAGTTTAGTCGGACCAGGCGGGCAGTACTTC.

In regard to this clonotype: The junction shows a germline mismatch at one end, possibly a read error. This chain joins TRBV7-9 and TRBJ2-4, with 11 bases that match TRBD2. This CDR3 has 16 amino acids. Germline CDR1 reads SEHNR; CDR2 reads FQNEAQ (reference sequence). In nucleotides, the CDR3 is TGTGCCAGCAGCCCAATACCAACTAGCGGGAGAATCGTGGTGGACTTC. It yields the protein CASSPIPTSGRIVVDF.

This clonotype appeared a few times. The chain joins TRBV28 to TRBJ1-2; tentative D call: TRBD1 (5 bases). Trimming took 7 bases from V and 7 from J, leaving 25 bases between them. The CDR3 has 16 amino acids. Germline values: CDR1 MDHEN, CDR2 SYDVKM. The CDR3 nucleotides read TGTGCCAGCACCTGGGCCAGGGAGGTTAATAGCGGTGGCTACACCTTC. Amino acids: CASTWAREVNSGGYTF.

This rearrangement joins TRBV20-1 to TRBJ2-1; a weak D match, TRBD2 (7 bases). The CDR3 sequence is 17 residues long. Germline V gene lookup returns CDR1 DFQATT and CDR2 SNEGSKA (reference sequence). The ends were cut back, 0 bases at V and 6 bases at J, with 21 bases in the middle. In DNA form, the CDR3 reads TGCAGTGCTAGAGATGAGGCGGGGGCCCTGTTATCCAATGAGCAGTTCTTC. Residues: CSARDEAGALLSNEQFF.

This clonotype has at least ten counts. The chain has TRBV4-1 and TRBJ1-1; no clear D. The ends were cut back, 1 base at V and 4 bases at J, with 13 bases in the middle. Germline values: CDR1 MGHRA, CDR2 YSYEKL. This CDR3 spans 15 amino acids. The CDR3 sequence: CASSQGGVAGTEAFF. The CDR3 DNA reads TGCGCCAGCAGCCAAGGGGGTGTGGCGGGCACTGAAGCTTTCTTT.

A few counts support this clonotype. J is TRBJ2-7 and V is TRBV5-1; no clear D gene. The CDR3 totals 15 residues. In germline, CDR1 is SGHRS, CDR2 YFSETQ. Trimming removed 0 bases at V and 0 bases at J, with 10 bases between. This CDR3 is CASSLDISSSYEQYF. The CDR3 nucleotides are TGCGCCAGCAGCTTGGACATCTCGAGCTCCTACGAGCAGTACTTC.

This clonotype has a count of ten or more. This rearrangement joins TRBV10-3 to TRBJ2-5; TRBD1 is a possible D gene (5 bases). CDR1 is ENHRY and CDR2 is SYGVKD in the germline V gene. V gave up 8 bases and J gave up 0 bases, with 10 bases separating them. This CDR3 comprises 13 residues. CDR3 loop: CAIGDRNQETQYF. The CDR3 nucleotides read TGTGCCATCGGAGACAGAAACCAAGAGACCCAGTACTTC.

This clonotype has a count of ten or more. DNA of the CDR3: TGTGCCAGCAGCCAGACAGCCGTCCCCACAGATACGCAGTATTTT. This encodes CASSQTAVPTDTQYF. The chain couples TRBV12-3 or TRBV12-4 to TRBJ2-3, with D possibly TRBD1 on 5 matching bases. This CDR3 has 15 residues. The germline V and J ends were trimmed by 6 bases and 2 bases, with 15 bases remaining between them.

The chain links TRBV6-6 to TRBJ2-7; 7 nucleotides agree with TRBD2. CDR1 and CDR2 (germline): MNHNY, SVGAGI (reference sequence). CDR3 length: 13 residues. V trimming: 3 bases; J trimming: 9 bases; junction bases outside the gene matches: 8. CDR3 loop: CASSYRTSEAQYF. CDR3 in DNA: TGTGCCAGCAGTTATCGTACTAGCGAAGCGCAGTACTTC.

This clonotype turned up a few times. The CDR3 reads CALLDRDNSPLHF. The CDR3 nucleotides read TGTGCTCTCTTGGACAGGGATAATTCACCCCTCCACTTT. The rearrangement joins TRBV12-5 to TRBJ1-6; 8 bases fit TRBD1. The CDR3 spans 13 residues. The germline V gene has CDR1 LGHNT and CDR2 FRNRAP. With V trimmed by 11 bases and J by 5 bases, 5 bases remained unmatched.

This clonotype was detected many times. This chain joins TRBV13 and TRBJ2-1, with unresolved D. V dropped 5 bases and J dropped 5 bases, with 13 bases sitting between them. Per the germline V gene, CDR1 is PRHDT and CDR2 is FYEKMQ (reference sequence). The CDR3 covers 14 residues. The CDR3 loop is CASSPRRPHNEQFF. CDR3 nucleotides: TGTGCCAGCAGCCCGAGAAGACCTCACAATGAGCAGTTCTTC.

The rearrangement links TRBV15 to TRBJ2-1; D may be TRBD2 (6 bases). V dropped 0 bases and J dropped 8 bases, with 20 bases sitting between them. Germline-derived CDR1 and CDR2 are LNHNV and YYDKDF (reference sequence). The CDR3 has 17 amino acids. The CDR3 sequence: CATSRDGTSRAWHEQFF. The CDR3 DNA sequence: TGTGCCACCAGCAGAGATGGTACTAGCCGGGCCTGGCATGAGCAGTTCTTC.

This chain links TRBV5-5 with TRBJ2-2; a possible D gene is TRBD2 (6 bases). Germline V gene data show CDR1 as SGHKS and CDR2 as YYEKEE (reference sequence). The CDR3 has 17 residues. V shed 1 base and J shed 3 bases, with 16 bases lying between them. The CDR3 region is CASSLSYWGGDTGELFF. The CDR3 region has the DNA TGTGCCAGCAGCTTGTCTTATTGGGGCGGGGACACCGGGGAGCTGTTTTTT.

In this sample, this clonotype turned up many times. This chain links TRBV29-1 with TRBJ2-3, with D perhaps matching TRBD1 (5 bases). The germline V gene has CDR1 SQVTM and CDR2 ANQGSEA. The CDR3 consists of 14 residues. V gave up 5 bases and J gave up 4 bases, with 16 bases separating them. As DNA, the CDR3 is TGCAGCGTTCAAGTCCAGGGCGGTCCAGATACGCAGTATTTT. It yields the protein CSVQVQGGPDTQYF.

This clonotype was detected a few times. The gene calls are TRBV5-1 and TRBJ2-1; D is ambiguous. This CDR3 is built from 14 residues. Germline V lookup: CDR1 SGHRS, CDR2 YFSETQ. Trimming took 0 bases from V and 5 from J, leaving 9 bases between them. The CDR3 is CASSLGLGHNEQFF. The CDR3 nucleotides are TGCGCCAGCAGCTTGGGACTCGGACACAATGAGCAGTTCTTC.

This chain connects TRBV5-1 to TRBJ2-7; TRBD2 aligns across 11 bases. Trimming at V came to 4 bases and at J to 4 bases, leaving 7 bases not matched to a gene. This CDR3 has 15 residues. Germline V lookup: CDR1 SGHRS, CDR2 YFSETQ. In DNA form, the CDR3 reads TGCGCCAGCAGCGCCTCCGGGACTAGCGGATACGAGCAGTACTTC. Encoded protein: CASSASGTSGYEQYF.

This clonotype appeared many times. V is TRBV12-3 or TRBV12-4 and J is TRBJ1-2, with D uncertain. This CDR3 has 12 residues. Between the trimmed V and J ends, which lost 5 bases and 6 bases, there was a span of 10 bases. CDR3 sequence: CASSPGFNGYTF. In DNA, the CDR3 is TGTGCCAGCAGTCCAGGATTCAATGGCTACACCTTC.

This clonotype was picked up many times. The chain has TRBV5-1 and TRBJ2-7; unclear D gene. The CDR3 is 13 residues long. V lost 0 bases, J lost 3 bases, and 7 bases lay in between. CDR1 and CDR2 (germline): SGHRS, YFSETQ. The CDR3 bases are TGCGCCAGCAGCTTGGGGCCTCTCTACGAGCAGTACTTC. Translating gives CASSLGPLYEQYF.

The chain joins TRBV3-1 to TRBJ2-7; D remains ambiguous. CDR1 is LGHDT and CDR2 is YNNKEL in the germline V gene (reference sequence). The CDR3 runs 15 residues. The V end was cut by 2 bases, the J end by 2 bases, with 13 bases between. The CDR3 sequence: CASSQLTQPPYEQYF. In nucleotides, the CDR3 is TGTGCCAGCAGCCAATTGACGCAGCCCCCCTACGAGCAGTACTTC.

This clonotype was found many times. V usage is TRBV29-1 and J usage is TRBJ2-7, with 9 bases lining up with TRBD2. The CDR3 runs to 12 residues. The V segment lost 7 bases and the J segment 6 bases; nucleotides outside the gene matches: 7. Per germline, CDR1 SQVTM and CDR2 ANQGSEA. CDR3 DNA: TGCAGCGGCATAGCGGGAGTTGGCGAGCAGTACTTC. This codes for CSGIAGVGEQYF.

This rearrangement joins TRBV29-1 to TRBJ2-7; TRBD2 matches at 8 bases. The junction had 5 bases not matched to a gene; V was cut back by 4 bases and J by 3 bases. CDR1 and CDR2 (germline): SQVTM, ANQGSEA. CDR3 length equals 13 residues. The CDR3 coding sequence is TGCAGCGTTGTAGCGGGGACCAGCTACGAGCAGTACTTC. Translation: CSVVAGTSYEQYF.

This clonotype has a count of ten or more. For the CDR3, the DNA is TGCGCCAGCAGCCAAGTGGTAGCGGGAGTAGGGAATGAGCAGTTCTTC. It translates to CASSQVVAGVGNEQFF. The rearrangement joins TRBV4-1 to TRBJ2-1, with 9 bases lining up with TRBD2. CDR1 and CDR2 (germline): MGHRA, YSYEKL. V lost 1 base to trimming and J lost 7 bases; unmatched junction nucleotides: 8. This CDR3 spans 16 amino acids.